Below, 5 T cell receptor beta chains from the same sample are listed, as sequenced in a study of T cell responses to AZD1222 COVID-19 vaccine. TCRdb's copy holds only in-frame clones and misses some; the assay was immunoSEQ multiplex PCR. The sample carries under 150,000 clones, under 95% recorded once. The source was peripheral blood, collected on day 0 of AZD1222 vaccination. These receptors all stem from an adult in good health.

The genes are TRBV4-1 and TRBJ1-4; D is uncertain. Trimming pared 5 bases from V and 5 bases from J, leaving 24 bases between. CDR1 is MGHRA, CDR2 YSYEKL, per germline. CDR3 length: 18 amino acids. The CDR3 spells CASSKLPGVGGSNEKLFF. The CDR3 DNA is TGCGCCAGCAGCAAACTACCCGGTGTGGGTGGGTCGAATGAAAAACTGTTTTTT.

V usage is TRBV5-4 and J usage is TRBJ2-3; 10 bases map to TRBD1. V shed 5 bases and J 3 bases; nucleotides not matched to a gene: 3. From germline, CDR1 is SGHNT and CDR2 YYREEE (reference sequence). The CDR3 is 14 amino acids. CDR3 nucleotide sequence: TGTGCCAGCAGTGACAGGGGGCCGACAGATACGCAGTATTTT. The encoded protein is CASSDRGPTDTQYF.

The genes are TRBV30 and TRBJ1-5; D unresolved. V lost 2 bases and J lost 1, with 6 bases in between. The CDR3 has 13 residues. CDR1 is GTSNPN, CDR2 SVGIG, per germline (reference sequence). The CDR3 nucleotides are TGTGCCTGGAGTCTTCAGAGCAATCAGCCCCAGCATTTT. Amino acid sequence: CAWSLQSNQPQHF.

This chain uses TRBV5-1 with TRBJ1-2, with 8 bases fitting TRBD1. Germline trimming cut 7 bases from V and 7 bases from J; bases unmatched to any gene: 9. Germline lookup yields CDR1 SGHRS and CDR2 YFSETQ. CDR3 length: 13 residues. Written as DNA, the CDR3 is TGCGCCAGCGGTGGACAGGGCGGAATTGGCTACACCTTC. Encoded protein: CASGGQGGIGYTF.

V usage is TRBV15 and J usage is TRBJ2-7; TRBD2 matches 12 bases. The junction had 3 bases not matched to a gene; V was cut back by 6 bases and J by 0 bases. CDR3 size: 15 residues. Germline CDR1 LNHNV, CDR2 YYDKDF (reference sequence). CDR3 coding DNA: TGTGCCACCAGGGTGACTAGCGGGAGCTCCTACGAGCAGTACTTC. Residues: CATRVTSGSSYEQYF.